Sequencing of this T cell receptor beta chain was carried out in a study of shared clonotypes between healthy human individuals. Whole-study results and caveats: Naive CD4 clonotypes overlapped across several donors at 4.5% to 5.5%.

Germline assignment: CDR1 GTSNPN and CDR2 SVGIG (reference sequence). The CDR3 contains 15 residues. The V end was cut by 2 bases, the J end by 2 bases, with 15 bases between. Some clones are missing from TCRdb's copy, which holds only in-frame ones; the method was immunoSEQ multiplex PCR. The sample includes around 1.1 million clones, about 84% of them seen just once. About this clone itself: Its antigen is undetermined.

The sequenced sample was memory CD4+ T cells from PBMCs. As for subset: CD45RA-negative fraction. The J gene is TRBJ1-2, the V gene TRBV30; no reliable D call. The source is a man aged 18 to 30 in good health. Some clones in this sample may be carry-over from other donors' samples. CDR3 loop: CAWSYTIWFNYGYTF. DNA for the CDR3: TGTGCCTGGAGTTACACCATTTGGTTCAACTATGGCTACACCTTC.